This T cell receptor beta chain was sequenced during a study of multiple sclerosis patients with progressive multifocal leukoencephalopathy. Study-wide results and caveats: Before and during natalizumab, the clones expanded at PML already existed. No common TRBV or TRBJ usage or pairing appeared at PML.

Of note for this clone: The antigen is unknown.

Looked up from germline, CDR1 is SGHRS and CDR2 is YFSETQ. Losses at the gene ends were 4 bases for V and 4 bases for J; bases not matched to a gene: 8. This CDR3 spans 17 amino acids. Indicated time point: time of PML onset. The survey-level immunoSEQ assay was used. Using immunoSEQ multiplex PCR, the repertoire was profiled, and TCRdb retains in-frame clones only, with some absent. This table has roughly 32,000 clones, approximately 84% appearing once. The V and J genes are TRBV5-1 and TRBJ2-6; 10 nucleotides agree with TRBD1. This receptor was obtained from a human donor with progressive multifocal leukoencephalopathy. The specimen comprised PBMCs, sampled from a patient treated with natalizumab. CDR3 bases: TGCGCCAGCAGCGCCGGACAGGGGGTGAGCGGGGCCAACGTCCTGACTTTC. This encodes CASSAGQGVSGANVLTF.